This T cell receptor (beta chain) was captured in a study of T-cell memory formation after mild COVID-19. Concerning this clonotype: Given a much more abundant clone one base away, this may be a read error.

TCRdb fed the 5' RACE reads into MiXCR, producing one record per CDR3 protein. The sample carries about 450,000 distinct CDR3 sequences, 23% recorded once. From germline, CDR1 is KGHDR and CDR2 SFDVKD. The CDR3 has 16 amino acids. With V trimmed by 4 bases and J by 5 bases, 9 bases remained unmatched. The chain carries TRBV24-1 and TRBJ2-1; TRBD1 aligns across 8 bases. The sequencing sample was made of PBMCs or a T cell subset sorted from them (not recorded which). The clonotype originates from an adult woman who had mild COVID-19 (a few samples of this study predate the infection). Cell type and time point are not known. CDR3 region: CATSELNTGGNNEQFF. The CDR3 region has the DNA TGTGCCACCAGTGAATTGAATACAGGGGGGAACAATGAGCAGTTCTTC.